This TCR beta chain was captured by sequencing in a study of T cells in Graves' hyperthyroidism and ophthalmopathy. This CDR3 has 13 amino acids. Trimming cost V 6 bases and J 4 bases; bases outside gene matches: 3. Germline assignment: CDR1 SGHRS and CDR2 YFSETQ. The CDR3 regions of TCR beta were amplified from RNA transcripts. HTBI primers drove first-round RT-PCR of the TCR CDR3. TCRdb independently ran MiXCR on the multiplex PCR reads; one entry per CDR3 protein. Of 490,000 or so distinct CDR3 sequences detected, 22% appear once; the ten largest clones hold less than 65%. This clonotype occurred a few times.

The chain is built from TRBV5-1 and TRBJ2-2; 7 nucleotides line up with TRBD1. The TCR sequence derives from a woman aged 70 to 79 with Graves' ophthalmopathy. Source material: blood. The CDR3 loop reads CASNRQGTGELFF. DNA for the CDR3: TGCGCCAGCAACCGACAGGGCACCGGGGAGCTGTTTTTT.